This is a list of T cell receptor beta chains from one sample in a study of T cells in tumors after PD-1 blockade. Some clones are missing from TCRdb's copy, which holds only in-frame ones; the method was immunoSEQ multiplex PCR. The table records approximately 19,000 clones, over 75% of them present only once. The sequences come from PBMCs, collected after anti-PD-1 therapy. The receptors come from a human donor with advanced basal cell or squamous cell carcinoma (not recorded which). Each CDR3 is given with its conserved first and last residue. D genes are given only for firm matches. Size is stated for part of the rows, as once, few or many counts, or as a class when the clone is expanded.

V: TRBV5-1
D: TRBD1
J: TRBJ2-1
size: -
CDR3: CASSLATGGHNEQFF
DNA: TGCGCCAGCAGCTTGGCGACAGGGGGGCACAATGAGCAGTTCTTC

V: TRBV28
D: -
J: TRBJ1-2
size: -
CDR3: CASSPREGGGYTF
DNA: TGTGCCAGCAGTCCTCGGGAGGGTGGTGGCTACACCTTC

V: TRBV28
D: -
J: TRBJ1-1
size: once
CDR3: CASSLLQANTEAFF
DNA: TGTGCCAGCAGTTTATTACAGGCGAACACCGAAGCTTTCTTT

V: TRBV4-2
D: -
J: TRBJ1-5
size: -
CDR3: CASSQVAEDNQPQHF
DNA: TGTGCCAGCAGCCAAGTAGCAGAAGACAATCAGCCCCAGCATTTT

V: TRBV7-9
D: -
J: TRBJ1-4
size: -
CDR3: CASSLAFQGNEKLFF
DNA: TGTGCCAGCAGCTTAGCGTTTCAGGGGAACGAAAAACTGTTTTTT

V: TRBV7-9
D: TRBD1
J: TRBJ1-2
size: -
CDR3: CASSLDRGAFGYTF
DNA: TGTGCCAGCAGCTTAGACAGGGGGGCTTTTGGCTACACCTTC

V: TRBV29-1
D: TRBD1
J: TRBJ2-2
size: -
CDR3: CSVTGQWNTGELFF
DNA: TGCAGCGTGACGGGACAGTGGAACACCGGGGAGCTGTTTTTT

V: TRBV27
D: -
J: TRBJ1-2
size: once
CDR3: CASRLAEGGYGYTF
DNA: TGTGCCAGCCGTCTTGCTGAGGGTGGCTATGGCTACACCTTC

V: TRBV4-1
D: TRBD2
J: TRBJ2-3
size: -
CDR3: CASSQGGLEFRYTQYF
DNA: TGCGCCAGCAGCCAGGGAGGACTAGAATTCAGGTATACGCAGTATTTT

V: TRBV6-5
D: -
J: TRBJ2-3
size: -
CDR3: CASGQVGGDTQYF
DNA: TGTGCCAGCGGACAAGTAGGAGGGGATACGCAGTATTTT

V: TRBV29-1
D: -
J: TRBJ2-1
size: -
CDR3: CSATVGSNEQFF
DNA: TGCAGCGCAACGGTAGGTTCCAATGAGCAGTTCTTC